This T cell receptor (beta chain) was recovered during a study of T cell responses to AZD1222 COVID-19 vaccine. Measured with immunoSEQ multiplex PCR; TCRdb has only the in-frame clones, and not every one. The sample lists approximately 260,000 clones, about 92% occurring once. The V end lost 6 bases, the J end lost 4 bases, and 15 bases lay between the germline ends. From germline, CDR1 is MDHEN and CDR2 SYDVKM. CDR3 size: 14 residues. The rearrangement uses TRBV28 and TRBJ1-2; D is ambiguous. Here the sequenced sample was peripheral blood, taken on day 0 of AZD1222 vaccination. This receptor was identified in an adult in good health. The chain's CDR3 is CASRVSSLSYGYTF. The CDR3 bases are TGTGCCAGCAGGGTTTCCTCGCTCAGCTATGGCTACACCTTC.